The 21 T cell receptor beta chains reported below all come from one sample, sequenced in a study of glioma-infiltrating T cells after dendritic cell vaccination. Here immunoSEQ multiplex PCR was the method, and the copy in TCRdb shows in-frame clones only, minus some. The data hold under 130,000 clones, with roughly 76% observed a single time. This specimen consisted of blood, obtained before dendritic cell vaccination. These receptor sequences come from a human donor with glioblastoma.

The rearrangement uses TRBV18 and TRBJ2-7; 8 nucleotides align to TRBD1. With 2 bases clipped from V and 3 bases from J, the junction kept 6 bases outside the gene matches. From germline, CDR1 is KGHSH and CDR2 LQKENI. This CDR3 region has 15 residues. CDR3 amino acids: CASSPTGTGSYEQYF. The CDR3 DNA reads TGTGCCAGCTCACCAACGGGGACAGGCAGCTACGAGCAGTACTTC.

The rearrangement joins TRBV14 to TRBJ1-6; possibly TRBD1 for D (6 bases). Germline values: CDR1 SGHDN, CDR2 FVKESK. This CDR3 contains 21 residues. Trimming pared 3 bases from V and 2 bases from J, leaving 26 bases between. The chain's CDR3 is CASSQGAPGAIDITYNSPLHF. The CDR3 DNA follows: TGTGCCAGCAGCCAGGGAGCGCCAGGGGCTATCGACATCACCTATAATTCACCCCTCCACTTT.

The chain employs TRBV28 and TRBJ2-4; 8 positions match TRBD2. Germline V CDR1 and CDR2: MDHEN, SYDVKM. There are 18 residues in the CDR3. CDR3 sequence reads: CASESGGAPTIAKNIQYF. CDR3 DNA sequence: TGTGCTAGCGAGTCGGGGGGGGCTCCAACCATAGCCAAAAACATTCAGTACTTC.

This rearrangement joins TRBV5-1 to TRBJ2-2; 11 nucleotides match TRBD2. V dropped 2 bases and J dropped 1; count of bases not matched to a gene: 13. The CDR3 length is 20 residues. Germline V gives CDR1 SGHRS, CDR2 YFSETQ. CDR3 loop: CASSFVTSGASFGNTGELFF. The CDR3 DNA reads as TGCGCCAGCAGCTTTGTGACTAGCGGGGCCAGCTTTGGGAACACCGGGGAGCTGTTTTTT.

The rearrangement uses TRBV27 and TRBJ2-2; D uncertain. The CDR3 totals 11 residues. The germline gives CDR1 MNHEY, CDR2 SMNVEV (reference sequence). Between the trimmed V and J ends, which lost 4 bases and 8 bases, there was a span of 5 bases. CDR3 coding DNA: TGTGCCAGCAGTTGGGCAGGGGAGCTGTTTTTT. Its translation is CASSWAGELFF.

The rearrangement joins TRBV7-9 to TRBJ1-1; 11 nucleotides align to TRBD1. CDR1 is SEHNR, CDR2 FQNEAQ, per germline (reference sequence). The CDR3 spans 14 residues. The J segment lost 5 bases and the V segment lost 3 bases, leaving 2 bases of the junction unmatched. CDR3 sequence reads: CASSFGQGATEAFF. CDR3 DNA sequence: TGTGCCAGCAGCTTCGGACAGGGGGCGACTGAAGCTTTCTTT.

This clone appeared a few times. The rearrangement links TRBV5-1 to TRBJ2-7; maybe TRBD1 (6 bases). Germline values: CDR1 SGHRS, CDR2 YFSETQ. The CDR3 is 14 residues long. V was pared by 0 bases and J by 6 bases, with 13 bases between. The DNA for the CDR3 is TGCGCCAGCAGCTTGGGCCCAGGGGTTGGCGAGCAGTACTTC. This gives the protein CASSLGPGVGEQYF.

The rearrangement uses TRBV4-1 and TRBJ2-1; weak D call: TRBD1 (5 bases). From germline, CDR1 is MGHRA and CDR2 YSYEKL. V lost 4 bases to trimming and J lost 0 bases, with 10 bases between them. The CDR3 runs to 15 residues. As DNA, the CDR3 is TGCGCCAGCAGCCCCCGACAGAGCTCCTACAATGAGCAGTTCTTC. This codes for CASSPRQSSYNEQFF.

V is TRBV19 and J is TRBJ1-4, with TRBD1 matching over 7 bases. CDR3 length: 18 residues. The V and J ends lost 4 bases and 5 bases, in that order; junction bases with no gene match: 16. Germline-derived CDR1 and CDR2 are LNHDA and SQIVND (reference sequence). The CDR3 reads CASSRPDSRQGGNEKLFF. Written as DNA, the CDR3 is TGTGCCAGTAGTAGACCCGACTCTCGACAGGGAGGAAATGAAAAACTGTTTTTT.

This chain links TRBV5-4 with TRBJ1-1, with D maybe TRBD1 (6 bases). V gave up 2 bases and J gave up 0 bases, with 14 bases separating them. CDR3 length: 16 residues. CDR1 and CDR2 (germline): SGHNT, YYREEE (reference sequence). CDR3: CASSLALRGLNTEAFF. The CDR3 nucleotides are TGTGCCAGCAGCTTAGCTCTCAGGGGATTGAACACTGAAGCTTTCTTT.

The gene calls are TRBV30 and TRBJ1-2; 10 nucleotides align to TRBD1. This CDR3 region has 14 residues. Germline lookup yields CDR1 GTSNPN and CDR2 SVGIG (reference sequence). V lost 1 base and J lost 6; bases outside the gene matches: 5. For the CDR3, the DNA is TGTGCCTGGAGTGGGGACAGGGGACGCCATGGCTACACCTTC. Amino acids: CAWSGDRGRHGYTF.

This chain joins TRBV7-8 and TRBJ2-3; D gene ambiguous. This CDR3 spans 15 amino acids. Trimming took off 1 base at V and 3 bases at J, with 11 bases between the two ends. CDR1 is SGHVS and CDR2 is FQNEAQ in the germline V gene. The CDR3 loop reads CASSLVGHRTDTQYF. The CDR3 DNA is TGTGCCAGCAGCTTAGTTGGGCATAGAACAGATACGCAGTATTTT.

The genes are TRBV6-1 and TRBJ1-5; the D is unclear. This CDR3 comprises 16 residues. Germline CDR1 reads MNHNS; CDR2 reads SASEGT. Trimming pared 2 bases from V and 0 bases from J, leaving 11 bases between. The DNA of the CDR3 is TGTGCCAGCAGTGAACGGATCGGGTATAGCAATCAGCCCCAGCATTTT. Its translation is CASSERIGYSNQPQHF.

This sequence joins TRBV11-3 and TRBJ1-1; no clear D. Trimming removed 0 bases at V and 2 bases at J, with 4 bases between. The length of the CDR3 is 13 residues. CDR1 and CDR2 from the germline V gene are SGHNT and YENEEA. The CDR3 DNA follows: TGTGCCAGCAGCTTAGATCCTAACACTGAAGCTTTCTTT. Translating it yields CASSLDPNTEAFF.

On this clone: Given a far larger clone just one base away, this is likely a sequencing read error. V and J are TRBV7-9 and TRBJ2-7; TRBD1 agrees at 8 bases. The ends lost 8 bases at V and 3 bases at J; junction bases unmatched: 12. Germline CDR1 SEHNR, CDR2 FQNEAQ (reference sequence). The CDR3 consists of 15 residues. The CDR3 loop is CASYSHNRGNYEQYF. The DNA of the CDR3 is TGTGCCAGCTACTCGCATAACAGGGGGAACTACGAGCAGTACTTC.

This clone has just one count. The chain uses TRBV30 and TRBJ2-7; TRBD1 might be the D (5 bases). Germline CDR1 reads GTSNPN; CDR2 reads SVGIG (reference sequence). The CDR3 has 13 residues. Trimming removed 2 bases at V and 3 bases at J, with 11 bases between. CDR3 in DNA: TGTGCCTGGAGTCCCCCAGGGCGCTACGAGCAGTACTTC. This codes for CAWSPPGRYEQYF.

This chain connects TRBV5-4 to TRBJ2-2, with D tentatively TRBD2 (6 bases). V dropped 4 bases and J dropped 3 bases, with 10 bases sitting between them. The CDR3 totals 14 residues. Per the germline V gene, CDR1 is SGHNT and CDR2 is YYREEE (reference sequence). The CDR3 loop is CASSPPGDTGELFF. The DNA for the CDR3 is TGTGCCAGCAGCCCACCGGGGGACACCGGGGAGCTGTTTTTT.

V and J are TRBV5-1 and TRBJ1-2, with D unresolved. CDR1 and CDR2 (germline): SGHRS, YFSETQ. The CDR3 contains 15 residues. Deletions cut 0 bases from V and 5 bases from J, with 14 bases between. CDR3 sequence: CASSLARAPWYGYTF. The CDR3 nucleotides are TGCGCCAGCAGCTTGGCGCGGGCTCCATGGTATGGCTACACCTTC.

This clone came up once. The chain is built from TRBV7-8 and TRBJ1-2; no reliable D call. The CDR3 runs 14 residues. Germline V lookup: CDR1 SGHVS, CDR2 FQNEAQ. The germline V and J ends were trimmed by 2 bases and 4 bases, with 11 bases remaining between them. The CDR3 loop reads CASSLRELGYGYTF. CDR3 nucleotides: TGTGCCAGCAGCTTACGGGAGTTGGGCTATGGCTACACCTTC.

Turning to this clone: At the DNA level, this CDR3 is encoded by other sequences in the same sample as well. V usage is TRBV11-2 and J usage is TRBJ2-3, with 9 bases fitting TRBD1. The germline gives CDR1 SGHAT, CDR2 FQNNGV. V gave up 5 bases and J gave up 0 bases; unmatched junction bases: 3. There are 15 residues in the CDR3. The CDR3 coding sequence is TGTGCCAGCAGCCTGGGACAGGGCAGCACAGATACGCAGTATTTT. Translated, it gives CASSLGQGSTDTQYF.

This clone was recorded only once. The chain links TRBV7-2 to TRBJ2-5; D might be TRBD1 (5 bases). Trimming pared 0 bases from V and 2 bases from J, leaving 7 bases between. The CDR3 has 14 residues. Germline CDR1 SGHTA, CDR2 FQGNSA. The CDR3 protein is CASSLATGQETQYF. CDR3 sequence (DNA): TGTGCCAGCAGCTTAGCAACAGGACAAGAGACCCAGTACTTC.